What follows is one TCR beta chain and its context. The cohort excluded patients with autoimmune disease history or systemic immunosuppression. This record comes from a study of OX40 agonist ivuxolimab in advanced cancers. Study information: Ivuxolimab, an antibody acting as an agonist of OX40 (CD134), was used to treat patients.

The CDR3 loop spans 16 amino acids. Between the trimmed V and J ends, which lost 0 bases and 0 bases, there was a span of 8 bases. Germline V gives CDR1 SGHTA, CDR2 FQGNSA. This table comes from immunoSEQ multiplex PCR, and its TCRdb copy is limited to in-frame clones, with some not included. Among approximately 81,000 clones, about 88% were seen once, and the ten largest hold 0.8% to 1%. The sequenced sample was CD4+ or CD8+ T cells sorted from blood, obtained in a trial of the OX40 agonist ivuxolimab. The chain joins TRBV7-2 to TRBJ2-2; D call uncertain. The TCR sequence derives from an adult with an advanced solid tumor such as melanoma, head and neck, liver or kidney cancer. CDR3: CASSLARITNTGELFF. CDR3 nucleotides: TGTGCCAGCAGCTTAGCACGGATTACGAACACCGGGGAGCTGTTTTTT.